This T cell receptor beta chain stems from a study of shared clonotypes between healthy human individuals. Study results and limitations: The sharing of approximately 4.6% of naive CD4 clonotypes was seen across a handful of donors.

At deep level, the assay was performed. Assay used: immunoSEQ multiplex PCR; TCRdb lists only in-frame clones, some missing. The sample shows a few hundred thousand clones, 90% to 97% of them seen only once. Nashville, Tennessee was home to all donors, who were Caucasian adults. As to this clone: Its antigen is not identified.

Input material: memory CD8+ T cells sorted from blood. Indicated subset: CD45RO+ cells pooled with CCR7-negative TemRA cells. The source of this sequence is a young man in good health.

The CDR3, as DNA: TGTGCCAGCAGCTTATACGTGGGAAGGACCTACAATGAGCAGTTCTTC. This gives the protein CASSLYVGRTYNEQFF. The V call is TRBV7-3, the J call TRBJ2-1; D is unresolved. Trimming removed 2 bases from V and 2 bases from J, with 13 bases in between. This CDR3 is 16 amino acids long. Germline lookup yields CDR1 SGHTA and CDR2 FQGTGA.